This T cell receptor (beta chain) was observed in a study of CD8+ T cells in alopecia areata. Background on the study: Tofacitinib administration to treated patients was oral, at 5 to 10 mg twice daily.

Treatment here: oral pan-JAK inhibitor, 5-10 mg twice daily. Remarks on this clone: Its antigen is undetermined.

Reverse transcription of extracted RNA yielded cDNA, which provided the sequencing template. Produced via immunoSEQ multiplex PCR; TCRdb's table is partial and in-frame only. The sample holds over 150,000 clones, 45% to 65% seen once. Study-wide points: Higher clonality and more expanded CD8+ clones appeared in lesional than normal scalp.

The V gene lost 9 bases and the J gene lost 4 bases, with 4 bases spanning the gap. The germline V gene encodes CDR1 MGHDK and CDR2 SYGVNS. The CDR3 covers 10 residues. The chain recombines TRBV25-1 with TRBJ2-1; D is undetermined. Sequences were derived from CD4+ T cells sorted from blood, sampled at week 4, from a patient treated with tofacitinib. The receptor was derived from a human donor with alopecia areata. CDR3 region: CARGYNEQFF. CDR3 nucleotide sequence: TGTGCCAGAGGATACAATGAGCAGTTCTTC.